This TCR beta chain was sequenced in a study of blood T cell repertoires in COVID-19. Study details: Material from acute and convalescent COVID-19 was sourced from the United States, Italy and Spain. From T cells, B-cell-depleted T cells, or PBMCs came the material, which was cDNA or gDNA.

Original data processing: For nucleated cells, counts were estimated from reference gene primer amplification. Method: immunoSEQ multiplex PCR; TCRdb's copy keeps in-frame clones and lacks some. That table is the source of V, J and clone size, and D and trimming were worked out from the DNA. The sample comprises around 120,000 clones, 60% to 85% of which are singletons, and 2.3% rests with the top ten. Germline-derived CDR1 and CDR2 are SGHVS and FQNEAQ. The trim removed 1 base at V and 3 bases at J, leaving 14 bases unmatched. This CDR3 is built from 19 residues. The sequenced material came from peripheral blood. This sequence joins TRBV7-8 and TRBJ2-5; 10 nucleotides line up with TRBD2. This TCR was recovered from a man between 65 and 80 years old with acute or convalescent COVID-19. The CDR3 DNA reads as TGTGCCAGCAGCTTAGAGGGGTCGATGGCTAGCGGGGGTGAAGAGACCCAGTACTTC. Translated: CASSLEGSMASGGEETQYF.